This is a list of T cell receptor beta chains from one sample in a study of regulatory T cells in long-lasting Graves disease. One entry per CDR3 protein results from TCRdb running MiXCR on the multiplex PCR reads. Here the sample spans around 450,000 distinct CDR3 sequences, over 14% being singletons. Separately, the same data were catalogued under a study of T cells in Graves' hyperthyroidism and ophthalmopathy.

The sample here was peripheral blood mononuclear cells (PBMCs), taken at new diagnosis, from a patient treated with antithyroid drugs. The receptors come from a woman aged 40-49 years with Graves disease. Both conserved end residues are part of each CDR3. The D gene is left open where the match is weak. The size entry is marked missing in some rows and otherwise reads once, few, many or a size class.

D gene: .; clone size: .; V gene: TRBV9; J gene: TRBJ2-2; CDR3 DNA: TGTGCCAGCAGCTCACCAGTCCGGGGGGGACAGACCACCGGGGAGCTGTTTTTT; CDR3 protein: CASSSPVRGGQTTGELFF
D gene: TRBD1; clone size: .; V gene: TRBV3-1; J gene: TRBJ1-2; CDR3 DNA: TGTGCCAGCAGCCAAGGGTGGACAGGGGATGGCTACACCTTC; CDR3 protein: CASSQGWTGDGYTF
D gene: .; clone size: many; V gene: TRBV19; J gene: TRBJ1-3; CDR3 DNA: TGTGCCAGTAGTCTCGGGGATGGAAACACCATATATTTT; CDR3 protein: CASSLGDGNTIYF
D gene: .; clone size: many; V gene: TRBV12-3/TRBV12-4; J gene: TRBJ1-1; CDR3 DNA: TGTGCCAGCAGTCGCAGACCGAACACTGAAGCTTTCTTT; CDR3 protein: CASSRRPNTEAFF
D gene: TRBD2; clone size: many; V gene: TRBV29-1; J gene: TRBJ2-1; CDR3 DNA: TGCAGCGTTTCAGGGACTAGCGGGAGGGGAAATGAGCAGTTCTTC; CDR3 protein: CSVSGTSGRGNEQFF
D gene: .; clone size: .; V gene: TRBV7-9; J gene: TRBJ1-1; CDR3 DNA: TGTGCCTCCCGGACCGCGAGGGCCACTGAAGCTTTCTTT; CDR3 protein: CASRTARATEAFF
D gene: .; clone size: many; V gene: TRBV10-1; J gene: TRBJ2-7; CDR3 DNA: TGCGCCAGCAGTGAGTCCCTTCTTAGCGAGCAGTACTTC; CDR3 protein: CASSESLLSEQYF
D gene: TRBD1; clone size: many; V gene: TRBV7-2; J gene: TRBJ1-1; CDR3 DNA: TGTGCCAGCAGCCCCCGTGGCGGACAGGGGACGTACACTGAAGCTTTCTTT; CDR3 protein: CASSPRGGQGTYTEAFF
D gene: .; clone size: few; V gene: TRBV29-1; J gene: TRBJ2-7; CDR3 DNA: TGCAGCGTCCGCCGGGACAACTCCTACGAGCAGTACTTC; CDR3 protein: CSVRRDNSYEQYF
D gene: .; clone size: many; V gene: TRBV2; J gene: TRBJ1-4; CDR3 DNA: TGTGCCAGCACACAGGGTGTGGGTAATGAAAAACTGTTTTTT; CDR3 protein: CASTQGVGNEKLFF
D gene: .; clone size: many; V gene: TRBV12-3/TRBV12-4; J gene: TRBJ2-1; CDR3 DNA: TGTGCCAGCAGTTTCTGGGTCTCCCGATCGACGAGCTCCTACAATGAGCAGTTCTTC; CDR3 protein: CASSFWVSRSTSSYNEQFF
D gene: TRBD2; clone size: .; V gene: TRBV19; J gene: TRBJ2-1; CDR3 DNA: TGTGCCAGTCGGACTAGCGGGAGCGCCAATGAGCAGTTCTTC; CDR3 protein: CASRTSGSANEQFF
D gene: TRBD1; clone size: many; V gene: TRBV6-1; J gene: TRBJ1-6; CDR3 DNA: TGTGCCAGCAGAACCCAACAGGGGGCCCTTATTTCACCCCTCCACTTT; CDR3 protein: CASRTQQGALISPLHF
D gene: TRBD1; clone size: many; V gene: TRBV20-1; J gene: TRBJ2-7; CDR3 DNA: TGCAGTGCTAGGGACCCCGGGACAGGAAAATACGAGCAGTACTTC; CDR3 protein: CSARDPGTGKYEQYF
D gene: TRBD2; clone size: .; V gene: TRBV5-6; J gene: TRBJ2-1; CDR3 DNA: TGTGCCAGCAGCTTGGAGGCGGGAGGGGTCCATGAGCAGTTCTTC; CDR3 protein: CASSLEAGGVHEQFF
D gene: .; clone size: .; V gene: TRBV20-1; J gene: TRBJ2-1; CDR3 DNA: TGCAGTGCTAGGGGAGGCCTCTACAATGAGCAGTTCTTC; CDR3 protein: CSARGGLYNEQFF
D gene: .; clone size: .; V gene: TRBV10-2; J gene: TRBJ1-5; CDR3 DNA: TGCGCCAGCAGTGTTTGGCGGACCGATCAGCCCCAGCATTTT; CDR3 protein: CASSVWRTDQPQHF
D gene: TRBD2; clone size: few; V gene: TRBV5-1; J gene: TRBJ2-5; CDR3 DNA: TGCGCCAGCAGCTCAGGCATACTCCTAGCGGGTGGGCAAGAGACCCAGTACTTC; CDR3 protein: CASSSGILLAGGQETQYF
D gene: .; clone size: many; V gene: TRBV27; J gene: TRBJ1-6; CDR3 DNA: TGTGCCAGCAGTTTTTCCGGGGCGCGGCCCCTCCACTTT; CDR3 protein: CASSFSGARPLHF
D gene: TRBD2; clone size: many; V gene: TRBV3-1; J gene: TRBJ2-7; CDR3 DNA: TGTGCCAGCAGCCCAGAGACTAGCGGGAGTTACGAGCAGTACTTC; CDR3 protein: CASSPETSGSYEQYF
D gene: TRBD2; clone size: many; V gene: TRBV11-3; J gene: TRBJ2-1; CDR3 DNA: TGTGCCAGCAGACCGGGACTAGATCAGAATGAGCAGTTCTTC; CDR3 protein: CASRPGLDQNEQFF
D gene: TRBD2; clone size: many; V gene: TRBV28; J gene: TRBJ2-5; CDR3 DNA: TGTGCCAGCAGTTTAGGCGGGAGGCGAGAGACCCAGTACTTC; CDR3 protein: CASSLGGRRETQYF
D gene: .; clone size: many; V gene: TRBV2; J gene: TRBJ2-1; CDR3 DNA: TGTGCCAGCAGTGAAAGGGGGGGGGGACTCCTCTACAATGAGCAGTTCTTC; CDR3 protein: CASSERGGGLLYNEQFF
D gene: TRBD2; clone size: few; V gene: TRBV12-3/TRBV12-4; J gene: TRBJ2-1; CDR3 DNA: TGTGCCAGCAGTTTTAGTAGCGGGGCACACAATGAGCAGTTCTTC; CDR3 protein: CASSFSSGAHNEQFF
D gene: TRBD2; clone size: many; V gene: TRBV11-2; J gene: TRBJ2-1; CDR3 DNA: TGTGCCAGCAGCCGAGGACTAGCGGGAGCCGTCGAGCAGTTCTTC; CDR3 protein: CASSRGLAGAVEQFF
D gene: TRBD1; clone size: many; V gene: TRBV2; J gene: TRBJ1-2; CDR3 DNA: TGTGCCAGCAGGACAGGGTTAAACTATGGCTACACCTTC; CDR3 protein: CASRTGLNYGYTF
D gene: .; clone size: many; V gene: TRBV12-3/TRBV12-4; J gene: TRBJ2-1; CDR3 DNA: TGTGCCAGCAGACATGCCTCTGAGCAGTTCTTC; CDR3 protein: CASRHASEQFF
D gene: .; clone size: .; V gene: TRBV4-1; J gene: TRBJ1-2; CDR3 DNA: TGCGCCAGCAGCCAAGAGGGGGGGACTTACTATGGCTACACCTTC; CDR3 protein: CASSQEGGTYYGYTF
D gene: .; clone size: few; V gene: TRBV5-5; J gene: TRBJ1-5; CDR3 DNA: TGTGCCAGCAGCTTGTGGGCAGGTGGAGATCAGCCCCAGCATTTT; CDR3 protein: CASSLWAGGDQPQHF
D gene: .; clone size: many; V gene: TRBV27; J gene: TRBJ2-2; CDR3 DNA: TGTGCCAGCAGTAGAGGGGGAGGGCCCGGGGAGCTGTTTTTT; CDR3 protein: CASSRGGGPGELFF
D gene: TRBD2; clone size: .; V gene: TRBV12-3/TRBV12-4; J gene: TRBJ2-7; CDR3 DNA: TGTGCCAGCATGTGGACTAGCGGGGCAGAGCAGTACTTC; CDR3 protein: CASMWTSGAEQYF
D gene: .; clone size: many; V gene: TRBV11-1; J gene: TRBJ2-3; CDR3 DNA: TGTGCCAGCAGCCCCGGGAGCCCCAGGGCAGATACGCAGTATTTT; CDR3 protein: CASSPGSPRADTQYF